Listed below are T cell receptor beta chains from one sample, sequenced in a study of cytotoxic CD8 clonotypes in ibrutinib-treated CLL. Data came from immunoSEQ multiplex PCR; TCRdb stores just in-frame clones and leaves some out. This sample has 150,000 to 200,000 clones, with 70% to 90% found just once. The source material was PBMCs, sampled at disease progression, from a patient treated with ibrutinib. These receptors came from a human donor with chronic lymphocytic leukemia. CDR3s include the opening cysteine and the closing phenylalanine or tryptophan. A D gene is named only where the DNA matches it firmly. Where a row states a size, it is once, few, many or the class of an expanded clone; other rows omit it.

clone size	V gene	CDR3 length	J gene	D gene	CDR3 protein	CDR3 DNA
NA	TRBV5-1	14	TRBJ2-1	NA	CASSNPPGNNEQFF	TGCGCCAGCAGTAATCCCCCCGGGAACAATGAGCAGTTCTTC
NA	TRBV30	13	TRBJ2-1	NA	CAWSVRVWNEQFF	TGTGCCTGGAGTGTAAGAGTCTGGAATGAGCAGTTCTTC
NA	TRBV4-1	17	TRBJ2-7	TRBD1	CASSQGGRGPTPGEQYF	TGCGCCAGCAGCCAGGGCGGAAGGGGGCCGACCCCCGGCGAGCAGTACTTC
NA	TRBV11-1	17	TRBJ1-2	NA	CASSPGGRIKSNYGYTF	TGTGCCAGCAGCCCCGGGGGCCGGATTAAGTCTAACTATGGCTACACCTTC
NA	TRBV19	15	TRBJ2-2	TRBD2	CASSLLAGATGELFF	TGTGCCAGTAGTCTACTAGCGGGAGCAACGGGGGAGCTGTTTTTT
NA	TRBV28	11	TRBJ2-1	NA	CASSPLNEQFF	TGTGCCAGCAGCCCGTTAAATGAGCAGTTCTTC
NA	TRBV20-1	11	TRBJ1-2	NA	CSARSSYGYTF	TGCAGTGCTAGGAGCAGCTATGGCTACACCTTC
NA	TRBV15	15	TRBJ2-5	NA	CATSRTLGGQETQYF	TGTGCCACCAGCCGAACCCTCGGCGGACAAGAGACCCAGTACTTC
NA	TRBV2	16	TRBJ2-1	TRBD2	CASSEWGLGEYNEQFF	TGTGCCAGCAGTGAATGGGGACTAGGGGAGTACAATGAGCAGTTCTTC
NA	TRBV5-1	11	TRBJ2-7	NA	CASSLGYEQYF	TGCGCCAGCAGCTTGGGGTACGAGCAGTACTTC
NA	TRBV4-1	15	TRBJ1-2	NA	CASSQVPDDNYGYTF	TGCGCCAGCAGCCAAGTTCCGGACGATAACTATGGCTACACCTTC
NA	TRBV5-1	16	TRBJ1-2	TRBD1	CASSLDPDRVDYGYTF	TGCGCCAGCAGCTTGGACCCGGACAGGGTCGACTATGGCTACACCTTC
NA	TRBV6-1	13	TRBJ2-7	NA	CASSETRSYEQYF	TGTGCCAGCAGTGAGACTAGATCCTACGAGCAGTACTTC
NA	TRBV28	14	TRBJ2-5	NA	CASSFRRRQETQYF	TGTGCCAGCAGTTTTCGGAGACGCCAAGAGACCCAGTACTTC
NA	TRBV6-1	19	TRBJ2-3	TRBD1	CASSEAGQGYPASTDTQYF	TGTGCCAGCAGTGAAGCTGGACAGGGATACCCTGCTAGCACAGATACGCAGTATTTT
few	TRBV19	14	TRBJ2-1	TRBD2	CASTVTSGSVEQFF	TGTGCCAGTACTGTGACTAGCGGGAGTGTTGAGCAGTTCTTC
NA	TRBV5-6	15	TRBJ1-2	NA	CASSVVGGSYYGYTF	TGTGCCAGCAGCGTAGTCGGGGGGAGCTACTATGGCTACACCTTC
few	TRBV10-1	13	TRBJ1-2	TRBD1	CASSGTGGACYTF	TGCGCCAGCAGCGGGACAGGGGGCGCATGCTACACCTTC
NA	TRBV11-1	16	TRBJ2-7	TRBD2	CASSYLSGTSSYEQYF	TGTGCCAGCAGCTACCTTAGCGGGACAAGCTCCTACGAGCAGTACTTC
NA	TRBV29-1	15	TRBJ2-3	TRBD2	CSVGDGRGGTDTQYF	TGCAGCGTTGGAGACGGGAGGGGAGGCACAGATACGCAGTATTTT
few	TRBV18	17	TRBJ2-2	TRBD2	CASSPLAGVPHTGELFF	TGTGCCAGCTCACCGTTAGCGGGAGTCCCCCACACCGGGGAGCTGTTTTTT
NA	TRBV2	15	TRBJ1-5	NA	CASSEYNYSNQPQHF	TGTGCCAGCAGTGAATATAATTATAGCAATCAGCCCCAGCATTTT
NA	TRBV30	11	TRBJ2-3	NA	CAWGHGDTQYF	TGTGCCTGGGGCCATGGGGATACGCAGTATTTT
once	TRBV7-9	13	TRBJ2-1	NA	CASSLALGDEQFF	TGTGCCAGCAGCTTAGCGCTAGGTGATGAGCAGTTCTTC
once	TRBV7-8	14	TRBJ1-2	TRBD1	CASSLRETGWIYTF	TGTGCCAGCAGCTTAAGGGAGACAGGGTGGATCTACACCTTC
NA	TRBV5-1	15	TRBJ2-7	NA	CASSLELRGNYEQYF	TGCGCCAGCAGCTTGGAGCTTAGGGGTAACTACGAGCAGTACTTC